The 20 T cell receptor beta chains listed next were all sequenced from one sample in a study of blood T cell repertoires in COVID-19. The repertoire was sequenced with immunoSEQ multiplex PCR; TCRdb's copy has only in-frame clones and lacks some. This sample yields some 340,000 clones, of which around 84% are seen a single time; roughly 3.7% belongs to the top ten. The sample comprised peripheral blood. The receptors stem from a woman aged 18 to 35 with acute or convalescent COVID-19.

The gene calls are TRBV2 and TRBJ1-1; TRBD1 is a possible D gene (6 bases). The CDR3 is 13 residues long. V was trimmed by 8 bases and J by 3 bases, leaving 13 bases between them. Germline CDR1 reads SNHLY; CDR2 reads FYNNEI. The DNA of the CDR3 is TGTGCCAGCGACCCAACAGGGTACACTGAAGCTTTCTTT. Protein: CASDPTGYTEAFF. Full variable domain (remainder filled in from reference TRBV2 and TRBJ1-1): EPEVTQTPSHQVTQMGQEVILRCVPISNHLYFYWYRQILGQKVEFLVSFYNNEISEKSEIFDDQFSVERPDGSNFTLKIRSTKLEDSAMYFCASDPTGYTEAFFGQGTRLTVV.

This clone was seen a handful of times. The chain couples TRBV6-5 to TRBJ2-2, with TRBD1 matching over 10 bases. The CDR3 loop spans 15 amino acids. The germline V gene encodes CDR1 MNHEY and CDR2 SVGAGI. Trimming took 8 bases from V and 5 from J; bases not matched to a gene: 8. CDR3 sequence reads: CASRDRGWFTGELFF. DNA for the CDR3: TGTGCCAGCCGGGACAGGGGCTGGTTTACCGGGGAGCTGTTTTTT.

The chain combines TRBV5-1 with TRBJ2-3; 15 nucleotides match TRBD2. The germline V gene encodes CDR1 SGHRS and CDR2 YFSETQ. The CDR3 is 16 residues long. V lost 2 bases and J lost 3; bases outside the gene matches: 1. Written as DNA, the CDR3 is TGCGCCAGCAGCTTCGGGACTAGCGGGGGGACAGATACGCAGTATTTT. Protein product: CASSFGTSGGTDTQYF.

The V gene is TRBV3-1 (or the pseudogene TRBV3-2), the J gene TRBJ1-5; a weak D match, TRBD1 (5 bases). The CDR3 length is 13 residues. V shed 8 bases and J shed 7 bases, with 15 bases lying between them. Germline V gene data show CDR1 as LGHDT and CDR2 as YNNKEL (reference sequence). CDR3 nucleotides: TGTGCCAGCCGATCCCTGTCAGGGCAGCCCCAGCATTTT. Its protein is CASRSLSGQPQHF.

The chain uses TRBV7-9 and TRBJ1-3; tentative D call: TRBD1 (5 bases). Trimming stripped 2 bases from V and 8 bases from J, with 22 bases between. The CDR3 is 17 residues long. The germline CDR1 and CDR2 sequences are SEHNR and FQNEAQ (reference sequence). CDR3 in DNA: TGTGCCAGCAGCTTATGGGGACTCCCTACATTCGGGGACACCATATATTTT. It yields the protein CASSLWGLPTFGDTIYF.

The chain is built from TRBV6-6 and TRBJ1-6, with D hard to call. Trimming cost V 2 bases and J 6 bases, with 11 bases left between them. The CDR3 sequence is 15 residues long. Germline CDR1 is MNHNY and CDR2 is SVGAGI (reference sequence). In DNA, the CDR3 is TGTGCCAGCAGTTACGACTTTTGGAGTAATTCACCCCTCCACTTT. This translates into CASSYDFWSNSPLHF.

In nucleotides, the CDR3 is TGTGCCAGCAGCTTAGGGCCGATTCCCTCCGAGCAGTACTTC. It translates to CASSLGPIPSEQYF. The chain combines TRBV7-3 with TRBJ2-7; D ambiguous. This CDR3 has 14 residues. Between the trimmed V and J ends, which lost 2 bases and 6 bases, there was a span of 14 bases. Germline CDR1 and CDR2: SGHTA and FQGTGA.

This chain joins TRBV15 and TRBJ2-7; TRBD2 might be the D (6 bases). The CDR3 runs to 18 residues. V dropped 3 bases and J dropped 1 base, with 22 bases sitting between them. CDR1 LNHNV and CDR2 YYDKDF come from the germline V gene (reference sequence). CDR3 residues: CATSRRSRGSGLSYEQYF. The DNA of the CDR3 is TGTGCCACCAGCAGGAGGTCTAGGGGTAGCGGATTATCCTACGAGCAGTACTTC.

The chain uses TRBV3-1 (or the pseudogene TRBV3-2) and TRBJ2-7, with 12 bases that match TRBD2. This CDR3 spans 15 amino acids. J was trimmed by 0 bases and V by 4 bases; bases with no gene match: 1. The germline V gene encodes CDR1 LGHDT and CDR2 YNNKEL (reference sequence). CDR3 DNA sequence: TGTGCCAGCAGCCTGACTAGCGGGAGCTCCTACGAGCAGTACTTC. It specifies CASSLTSGSSYEQYF.

This clone was recorded once. The J gene is TRBJ1-6, the V gene TRBV6-5; D is unresolved. This CDR3 contains 15 residues. Germline V gene lookup returns CDR1 MNHEY and CDR2 SVGAGI. V was trimmed by 7 bases and J by 0 bases, leaving 10 bases between them. The CDR3 loop is CASKRESSYNSPLHF. The CDR3, as DNA: TGTGCCAGCAAGCGGGAGAGCTCCTATAATTCACCCCTCCACTTT.

Only a few counts were recorded for this clone. The CDR3 protein is CASSTRQPDTQYF. CDR3 sequence (DNA): TGTGCCAGCAGTACAAGACAGCCAGATACGCAGTATTTT. V and J are TRBV6-6 and TRBJ2-3; weak D call: TRBD1 (5 bases). Trimming removed 5 bases from V and 4 bases from J, with 10 bases in between. CDR1 is MNHNY and CDR2 is SVGAGI in the germline V gene (reference sequence). There are 13 residues in the CDR3.

This clone occurred a few times. The chain recombines TRBV11-2 with TRBJ1-5; no clear D gene. Deletions cut 4 bases from V and 6 bases from J, with 13 bases between. This CDR3 comprises 14 residues. Germline CDR1 and CDR2: SGHAT and FQNNGV. The CDR3 nucleotides are TGTGCCAGCAGCTCAAACAGTTTCGGTCAGCCCCAGCATTTT. Translating gives CASSSNSFGQPQHF.

The chain has TRBV6-5 and TRBJ1-1, with D tentatively TRBD1 (5 bases). The CDR3 contains 13 residues. V was cut by 4 bases and J by 5 bases, with 11 bases left in between. The germline V gene encodes CDR1 MNHEY and CDR2 SVGAGI. The CDR3 is CASSFTGRTEAFF. Here the CDR3 DNA reads TGTGCCAGCAGTTTCACAGGTCGGACTGAAGCTTTCTTT.

The V gene is TRBV6-5, the J gene TRBJ1-1, with D perhaps TRBD1 (6 bases). The CDR3 contains 16 residues. Looked up from germline, CDR1 is MNHEY and CDR2 is SVGAGI. V was trimmed by 2 bases and J by 7 bases, leaving 20 bases between them. The CDR3 DNA follows: TGTGCCAGCAGTTACCGGGGGGCCCGCGGAATTTTTGAAGCTTTCTTT. Its translation is CASSYRGARGIFEAFF.

The chain uses TRBV25-1 and TRBJ2-5; 7 nucleotides align to TRBD1. The CDR3 extends over 12 amino acids. Germline V gives CDR1 MGHDK, CDR2 SYGVNS. J was trimmed by 4 bases and V by 4 bases; bases with no gene match: 0. This chain's CDR3 is CASSGQGETQYF. CDR3 nucleotides: TGTGCCAGCAGTGGACAGGGAGAGACCCAGTACTTC.

The gene calls are TRBV2 and TRBJ2-7; D gene unclear. The CDR3 contains 14 residues. Trimming stripped 6 bases from V and 0 bases from J, with 12 bases between. In germline, CDR1 is SNHLY, CDR2 FYNNEI. The CDR3 is CASRNSQVSYEQYF. The CDR3 region has the DNA TGTGCCAGCAGGAATTCCCAGGTCTCCTACGAGCAGTACTTC.

This sequence joins TRBV23-1 and TRBJ1-1, with a possible D match to TRBD1 (6 bases). TRBV23-1 belongs to the ORF category, with a function that is uncertain. CDR3 length: 19 amino acids. V lost 1 base and J 4 bases, leaving 25 bases between the germline ends. CDR3 in DNA: TGCGCCAGCAGTCAATTTCCGCCGGGACAACCCGACCGGGGCACTGAAGCTTTCTTT. This gives the protein CASSQFPPGQPDRGTEAFF.

The chain is built from TRBV20-1 and TRBJ2-7; possible D gene TRBD1, 5 bases. Trimming took 3 bases from V and 5 from J, leaving 8 bases between them. CDR3 length: 11 amino acids. Germline CDR1 is DFQATT and CDR2 is SNEGSKA (reference sequence). Written as DNA, the CDR3 is TGCAGTGCTAGGACAGTCCACGAGCAGTACTTC. Amino acid sequence: CSARTVHEQYF.

A single count supports this clone. The J gene is TRBJ2-3, the V gene TRBV3-1 (or the pseudogene TRBV3-2), with 7 positions matching TRBD1. After removal of 5 bases from V and 4 bases from J, the junction contained 6 bases not matched to a gene. The CDR3 covers 14 residues. CDR1 is LGHDT and CDR2 is YNNKEL in the germline V gene (reference sequence). The CDR3 DNA is TGTGCCAGCAGCTTTCGAGGGGGCCCAGATACGCAGTATTTT. Protein: CASSFRGGPDTQYF.

V is TRBV6-6 and J is TRBJ2-5; 9 bases are a match to TRBD2. CDR1 and CDR2 (germline): MNHNY, SVGAGI (reference sequence). The CDR3 covers 16 residues. Trimming removed 2 bases from V and 3 bases from J; junction bases left unmatched: 7. CDR3 DNA: TGTGCCAGCAGTTACCCCCTGGCTAGCGGGAAAGAGACCCAGTACTTC. The encoded protein is CASSYPLASGKETQYF.